The present T cell receptor beta chain was sequenced within a study of T-cell reconstitution after alpha-beta-depleted transplantation in children (dated by TCRdb to about 2016). Looking at the study overall: Using TCR repertoire profiling, the study followed T-cell immune reconstitution in a quantitative way in children after TCRalphabeta/CD19-depleted allogeneic hematopoietic cell transplantation. Overall results and qualifications from the work: In some patients, high TCRbeta diversity at day 60 was attributed to recipient T cells and intrathymic progenitors that had survived conditioning. Over the following months the frequencies of hyperexpanded clones went down, and after one year T-cell counts and TCRbeta diversity were mostly credited to newly produced T cells. Apparently early alphabetaT-cell count recovery about two months after transplant reportedly relied on only several hundred rapidly expanded clones derived from non-depleted graft cells.

For this clonotype: The antigen this receptor binds is unknown. No base qualities exist here, and no much larger clone lies one base off it.

The library was obtained by PCR. The listed sequencing device is Illumina HiSeq 2500. TCR libraries were prepared with molecular barcoding, using unique molecular identifiers to normalize TCRbeta repertoire quantification. TCRdb trimmed public reads at Q25 via fastp, called clones via MiXCR and kept in-frame beta chains. Rows with one shared CDR3 protein collapse into an entry with the most common genes and DNA. For this sample the table gives about 980,000 distinct CDR3 sequences, of which about 29% were detected only once. In total, the top ten clones hold about 28% of the sample. Based on the germline V gene, the CDR1 and CDR2 sequences are MNHNS and SASEGT. The CDR3 covers 10 residues, taking in both the cysteine and the phenylalanine. Only the CDR3 DNA is retained, 30 bases long and in frame from the first base. The germline ends are 11 bases apart after V is trimmed by 7 bases and J by 11 bases.

The sample's treatment or condition label, in plain terms: allogeneic hematopoietic cell transplantation with graft depleted of TCRalphabeta T cells and CD19 B cells. TCRalphabeta/CD19-depleted allogeneic hematopoietic cell grafts were given to the transplant recipients, all of whom were children. The sequence came from a boy under two years old who had a stem cell transplant for SCID, so the T cells may come from the graft donor. The specimen comprised PBMCs, mostly from graft donor cells, sampled 360 days after TCRalphabeta/CD19-depleted stem cell transplant. The rearrangement combines TRBV6-1 with TRBJ1-1, and the D gene may be TRBD1, 5 bases matching. In nucleotides, the sequence is TGTGCCAGCAAAGGGGTGGATGCTTTCTTT. It translates to CASKGVDAFF.